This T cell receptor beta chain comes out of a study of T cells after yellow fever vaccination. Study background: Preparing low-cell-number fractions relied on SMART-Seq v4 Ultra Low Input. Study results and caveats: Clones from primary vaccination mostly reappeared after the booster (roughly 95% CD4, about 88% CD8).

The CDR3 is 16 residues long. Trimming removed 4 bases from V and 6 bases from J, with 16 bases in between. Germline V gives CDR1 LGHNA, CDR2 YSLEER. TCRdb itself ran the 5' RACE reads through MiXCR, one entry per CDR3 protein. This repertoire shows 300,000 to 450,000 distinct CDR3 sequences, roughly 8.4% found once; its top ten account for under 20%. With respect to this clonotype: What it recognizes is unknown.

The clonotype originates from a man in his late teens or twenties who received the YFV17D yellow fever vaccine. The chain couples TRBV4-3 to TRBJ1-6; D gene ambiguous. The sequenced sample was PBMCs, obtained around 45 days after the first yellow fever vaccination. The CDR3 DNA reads TGCGCCAGCAGCCCCTCCGGGCTTGCGTCTAATTCACCCCTCCACTTT. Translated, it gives CASSPSGLASNSPLHF.